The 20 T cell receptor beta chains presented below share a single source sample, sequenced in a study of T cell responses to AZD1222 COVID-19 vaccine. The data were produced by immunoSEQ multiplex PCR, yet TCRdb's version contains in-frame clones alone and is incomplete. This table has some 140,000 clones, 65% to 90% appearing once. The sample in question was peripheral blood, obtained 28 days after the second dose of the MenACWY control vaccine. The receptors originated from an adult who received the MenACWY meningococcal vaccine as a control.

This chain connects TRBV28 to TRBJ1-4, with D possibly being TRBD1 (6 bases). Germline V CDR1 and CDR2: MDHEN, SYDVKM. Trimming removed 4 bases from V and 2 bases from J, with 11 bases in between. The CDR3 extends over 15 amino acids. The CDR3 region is CASSSAGATNEKLFF. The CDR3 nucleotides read TGTGCCAGCAGTTCAGCAGGGGCCACTAATGAAAAACTGTTTTTT.

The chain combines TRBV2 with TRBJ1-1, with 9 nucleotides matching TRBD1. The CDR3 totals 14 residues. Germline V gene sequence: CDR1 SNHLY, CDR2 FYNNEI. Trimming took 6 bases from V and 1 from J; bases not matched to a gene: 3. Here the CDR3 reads CASSPGQGNTEAFF. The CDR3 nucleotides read TGTGCCAGCAGCCCGGGACAGGGGAACACTGAAGCTTTCTTT.

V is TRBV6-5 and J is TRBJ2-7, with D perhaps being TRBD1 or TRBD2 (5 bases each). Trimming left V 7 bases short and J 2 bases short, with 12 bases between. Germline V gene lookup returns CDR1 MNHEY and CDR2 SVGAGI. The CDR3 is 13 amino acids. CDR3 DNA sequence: TGTGCCAGCAACCGGGGCCAGACCTACGAGCAGTACGTC. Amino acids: CASNRGQTYEQYV.

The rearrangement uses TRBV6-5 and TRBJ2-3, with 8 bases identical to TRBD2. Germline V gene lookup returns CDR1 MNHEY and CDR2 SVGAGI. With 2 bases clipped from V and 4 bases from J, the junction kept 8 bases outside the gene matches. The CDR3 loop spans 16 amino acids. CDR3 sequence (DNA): TGTGCCAGCAGTTACAGTTCCGGGGGGGGTCCAGATACGCAGTATTTT. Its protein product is CASSYSSGGGPDTQYF.

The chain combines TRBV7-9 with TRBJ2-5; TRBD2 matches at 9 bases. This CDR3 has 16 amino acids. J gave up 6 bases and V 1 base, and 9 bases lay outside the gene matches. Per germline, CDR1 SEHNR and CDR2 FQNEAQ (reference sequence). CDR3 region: CASSLVGGRAGKTQYF. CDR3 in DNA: TGTGCCAGCAGCTTAGTCGGCGGGAGGGCCGGGAAGACCCAGTACTTC.

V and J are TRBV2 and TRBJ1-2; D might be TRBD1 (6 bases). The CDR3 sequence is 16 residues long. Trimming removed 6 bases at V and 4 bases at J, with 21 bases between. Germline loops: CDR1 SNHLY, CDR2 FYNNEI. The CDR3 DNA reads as TGTGCCAGCAGGGGCATTGGCAGGGGAATTACCTATGGCTACACCTTC. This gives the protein CASRGIGRGITYGYTF.

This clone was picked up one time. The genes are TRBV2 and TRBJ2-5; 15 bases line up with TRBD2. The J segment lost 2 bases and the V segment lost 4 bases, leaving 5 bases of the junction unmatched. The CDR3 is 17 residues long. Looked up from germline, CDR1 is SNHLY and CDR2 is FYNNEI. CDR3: CASSAPGTSGGQETQYF. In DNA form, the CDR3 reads TGTGCCAGCAGTGCCCCCGGGACTAGCGGGGGGCAAGAGACCCAGTACTTC.

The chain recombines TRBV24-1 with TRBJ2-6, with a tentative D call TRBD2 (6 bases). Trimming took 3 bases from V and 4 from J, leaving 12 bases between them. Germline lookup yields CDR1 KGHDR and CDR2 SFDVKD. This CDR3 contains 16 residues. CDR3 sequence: CATSDAGPRGANVLTF. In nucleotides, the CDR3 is TGTGCCACCAGTGATGCGGGACCTCGCGGGGCCAACGTCCTGACTTTC.

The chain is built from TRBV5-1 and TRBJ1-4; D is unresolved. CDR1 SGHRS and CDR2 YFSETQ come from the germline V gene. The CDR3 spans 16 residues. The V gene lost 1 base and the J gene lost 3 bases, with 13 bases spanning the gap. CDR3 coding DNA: TGCGCCAGCAGCTTGTGGACGGGAGGACCTAATGAAAAACTGTTTTTT. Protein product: CASSLWTGGPNEKLFF.

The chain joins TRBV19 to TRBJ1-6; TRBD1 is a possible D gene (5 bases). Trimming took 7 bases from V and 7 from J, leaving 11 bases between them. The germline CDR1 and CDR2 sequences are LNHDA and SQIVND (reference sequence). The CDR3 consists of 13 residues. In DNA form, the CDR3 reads TGTGCCAGTAACGGGGGGTTCAATTCACCCCTCCACTTT. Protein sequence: CASNGGFNSPLHF. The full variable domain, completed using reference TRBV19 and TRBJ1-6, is DGGITQSPKYLFRKEGQNVTLSCEQNLNHDAMYWYRQDPGQGLRLIYYSQIVNDFQKGDIAEGYSVSREKKESFPLTVTSAQKNPTAFYLCASNGGFNSPLHFGNGTRLTVT.

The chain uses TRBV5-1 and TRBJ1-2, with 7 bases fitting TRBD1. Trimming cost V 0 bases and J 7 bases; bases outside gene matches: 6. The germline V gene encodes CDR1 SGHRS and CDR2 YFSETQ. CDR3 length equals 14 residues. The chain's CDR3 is CASSLAPGGGGYTF. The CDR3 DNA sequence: TGCGCCAGCAGCTTGGCGCCAGGGGGAGGTGGCTACACCTTC.

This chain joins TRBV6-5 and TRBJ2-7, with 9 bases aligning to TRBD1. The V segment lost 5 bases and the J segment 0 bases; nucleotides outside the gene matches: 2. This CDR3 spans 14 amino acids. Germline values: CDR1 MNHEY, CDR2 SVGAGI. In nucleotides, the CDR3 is TGTGCCAGCAGTCCGACAGGGGGCTCCTACGAGCAGTACTTC. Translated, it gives CASSPTGGSYEQYF.

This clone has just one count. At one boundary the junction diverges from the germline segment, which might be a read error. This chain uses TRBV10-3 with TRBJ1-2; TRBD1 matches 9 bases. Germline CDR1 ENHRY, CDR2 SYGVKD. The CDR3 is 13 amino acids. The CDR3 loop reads CAIRSGTGPDEDF. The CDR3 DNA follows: TGTGCCATCAGGAGCGGGACAGGGCCTGACGAAGACTTC.

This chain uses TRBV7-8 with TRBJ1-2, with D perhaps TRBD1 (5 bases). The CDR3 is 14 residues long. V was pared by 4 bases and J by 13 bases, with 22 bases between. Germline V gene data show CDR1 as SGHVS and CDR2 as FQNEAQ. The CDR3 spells CASSYLKDKSFSTF. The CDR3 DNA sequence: TGTGCCAGCAGCTACTTAAAGGACAAAAGTTTTTCCACCTTC.

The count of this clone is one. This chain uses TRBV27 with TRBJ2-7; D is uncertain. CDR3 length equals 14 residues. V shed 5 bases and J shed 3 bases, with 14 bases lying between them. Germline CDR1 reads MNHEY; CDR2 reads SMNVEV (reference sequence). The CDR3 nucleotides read TGTGCCAGCAGTGGAACCGGCGACGGCTACGAGCAGTACGTC. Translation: CASSGTGDGYEQYV.

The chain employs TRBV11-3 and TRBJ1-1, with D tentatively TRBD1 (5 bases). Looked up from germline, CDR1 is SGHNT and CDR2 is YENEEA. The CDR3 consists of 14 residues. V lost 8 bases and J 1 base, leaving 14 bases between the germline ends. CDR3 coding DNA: TGTGCCAGCCGATCCACGGGGCCGAACACTGAAGCTTTCTTT. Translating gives CASRSTGPNTEAFF.

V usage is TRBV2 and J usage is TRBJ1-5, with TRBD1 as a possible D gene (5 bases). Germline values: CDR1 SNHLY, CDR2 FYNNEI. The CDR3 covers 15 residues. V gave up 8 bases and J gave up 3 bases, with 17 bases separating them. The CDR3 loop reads CASRRGANVNQPQHF. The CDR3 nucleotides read TGTGCCAGCCGGCGAGGGGCGAACGTCAATCAGCCCCAGCATTTT.

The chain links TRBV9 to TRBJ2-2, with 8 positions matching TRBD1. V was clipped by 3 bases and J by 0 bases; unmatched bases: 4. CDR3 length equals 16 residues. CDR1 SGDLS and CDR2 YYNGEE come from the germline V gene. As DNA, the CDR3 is TGTGCCAGCAGCGCCCGGGACAGGTCGAACACCGGGGAGCTGTTTTTT. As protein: CASSARDRSNTGELFF.

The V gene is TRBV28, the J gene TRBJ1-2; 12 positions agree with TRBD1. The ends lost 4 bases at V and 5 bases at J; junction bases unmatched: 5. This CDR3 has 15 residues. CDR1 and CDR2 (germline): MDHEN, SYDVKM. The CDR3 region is CASSWDRGLRYGYTF. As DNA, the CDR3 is TGTGCCAGCAGTTGGGACAGGGGGCTGAGGTATGGCTACACCTTC.

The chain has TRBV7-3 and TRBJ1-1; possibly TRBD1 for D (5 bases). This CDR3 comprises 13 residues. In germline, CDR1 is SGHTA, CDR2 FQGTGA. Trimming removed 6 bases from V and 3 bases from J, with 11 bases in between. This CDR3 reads CASSRGGYTEAFF. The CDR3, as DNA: TGTGCCAGCAGTCGGGGGGGTTACACTGAAGCTTTCTTT.